The 5 T cell receptor beta chains in this list originate from one sample, sequenced in a study of cytomegalovirus exposure and HLA in healthy donors. This table comes from immunoSEQ multiplex PCR, and its TCRdb copy is limited to in-frame clones, with some not included. The sample has over 150,000 clones, about 80% seen once. The sequenced sample was PBMCs. Receptors originate from a young woman in good health and CMV-seropositive.

The genes are TRBV6-5 and TRBJ1-2; 8 bases match TRBD1. The V and J ends lost 6 bases and 5 bases, in that order; junction bases with no gene match: 8. CDR3 length equals 14 residues. From germline, CDR1 is MNHEY and CDR2 SVGAGI. The DNA for the CDR3 is TGTGCCAGCAGCCCAGGGGGCTTAGGGTATGGCTACACCTTC. Translation: CASSPGGLGYGYTF.

This chain links TRBV2 with TRBJ2-1; tentatively, D is TRBD2 (6 bases). V lost 0 bases to trimming and J lost 14 bases, with 8 bases between them. CDR1 is SNHLY, CDR2 FYNNEI, per germline. There are 11 residues in the CDR3. CDR3 coding DNA: TGTGCCAGCAGTGAAGCCGGGGGAGAGTTCTTC. This codes for CASSEAGGEFF.

V is TRBV5-1 and J is TRBJ1-6; 7 bases fit TRBD1. The CDR3 contains 15 residues. Per germline, CDR1 SGHRS and CDR2 YFSETQ. With 5 bases clipped from V and 5 bases from J, the junction kept 7 bases outside the gene matches. DNA of the CDR3: TGCGCCAGCAGGCTCCTCGGGACAGATAATTCACCCCTCCACTTT. It is translated as CASRLLGTDNSPLHF.

The chain is built from TRBV28 and TRBJ1-1, with TRBD1 as a possible D gene (6 bases). In germline, CDR1 is MDHEN, CDR2 SYDVKM. Between the trimmed V and J ends, which lost 6 bases and 5 bases, there was a span of 19 bases. This CDR3 region has 15 residues. In DNA form, the CDR3 reads TGTGCCAGCAGGTCCCCTGAGGGGGTGAGGACTGAAGCTTTCTTT. Translation gives CASRSPEGVRTEAFF.

In DNA, the CDR3 is TGTGCCAGCAGCCAAACAGGGATTGGTGCGTCCAAAAACATTCAGTACTTC. Translation: CASSQTGIGASKNIQYF. V usage is TRBV7-3 and J usage is TRBJ2-4; the D gene is possibly TRBD1 (6 bases). Looked up from germline, CDR1 is SGHTA and CDR2 is FQGTGA. The CDR3 runs to 17 residues. Trimming stripped 5 bases from V and 2 bases from J, with 19 bases between.